The 19 T cell receptor beta chains listed next were all sequenced from one sample in a study of shared clonotypes between healthy human individuals. Clones were read by immunoSEQ multiplex PCR, and TCRdb kept only the in-frame ones, dropping some. Of 800,000 to 1,200,000 clones in the sample, around 82% were seen once. Sequencing input: memory CD4+ T cells from PBMCs. Subset noted: CD45RA-negative fraction. The receptors originated from a man aged 18 to 30 in good health. Some clones in this sample may be carry-over from other donors' samples.

The chain joins TRBV5-1 to TRBJ2-2; 10 bases line up with TRBD2. J gave up 4 bases and V 4 bases, and 7 bases lay outside the gene matches. This CDR3 comprises 16 residues. Germline V gives CDR1 SGHRS, CDR2 YFSETQ. The CDR3 nucleotides read TGCGCCAGCAGCACCGCTAGCGGGAGTAGCACCGGGGAGCTGTTTTTT. Encoded protein: CASSTASGSSTGELFF.

This sequence joins TRBV2 and TRBJ2-4; unclear D gene. The CDR3 length is 14 residues. Trimming took 6 bases from V and 3 from J, leaving 12 bases between them. From germline, CDR1 is SNHLY and CDR2 FYNNEI. CDR3 amino acids: CASRGLYGKNIQYF. The CDR3 coding sequence is TGTGCCAGCAGGGGTCTCTACGGCAAAAACATTCAGTACTTC.

The chain has TRBV30 and TRBJ2-3; possibly TRBD1 for D (5 bases). Germline CDR1 and CDR2: GTSNPN and SVGIG (reference sequence). CDR3 length: 14 amino acids. With 0 bases removed from V and 4 bases from J, the gap between germline ends came to 11 bases. The CDR3 region has the DNA TGTGCCTGGAGTGTCAGGGCCCGAGCAGATACGCAGTATTTT. It translates to CAWSVRARADTQYF. Supplemented by reference TRBV30 and TRBJ2-3, the full variable domain reads SQTIHQWPATLVQPVGSPLSLECTVEGTSNPNLYWYRQAAGRGLQLLFYSVGIGQISSEVPQNLSASRPQDRQFILSSKKLLLSDSGFYLCAWSVRARADTQYFGPGTRLTVL.

The table lists this clone with a count of one. In DNA, the CDR3 is TGTGCCAGCAGCACCACTCGACAGGCCCGGTTGCAGTTCTTC. Its translation is CASSTTRQARLQFF. V is TRBV28 and J is TRBJ2-1; D may be TRBD1 (6 bases). CDR3 length: 14 residues. The germline CDR1 and CDR2 sequences are MDHEN and SYDVKM. Between the trimmed V and J ends, which lost 6 bases and 12 bases, there was a span of 21 bases.

This sequence joins TRBV11-2 and TRBJ2-1; 9 bases are shared with TRBD2. The V gene's germline CDR1 is SGHAT and CDR2 FQNNGV. V gave up 5 bases and J gave up 7 bases; unmatched junction bases: 3. The CDR3 is made up of 13 amino acids. CDR3 loop: CASSVSGGNEQFF. CDR3 nucleotide sequence: TGTGCCAGCAGCGTAAGCGGGGGGAATGAGCAGTTCTTC.

This sequence joins TRBV27 and TRBJ2-2; 10 bases are shared with TRBD2. The CDR3 contains 19 residues. The ends lost 6 bases at V and 4 bases at J; junction bases unmatched: 17. Germline loops: CDR1 MNHEY, CDR2 SMNVEV (reference sequence). The CDR3: CASSLRAIWTSGFTGELFF. In DNA form, the CDR3 reads TGTGCCAGCAGCCTTAGGGCAATTTGGACTAGCGGTTTCACCGGGGAGCTGTTTTTT.

This chain links TRBV10-3 with TRBJ2-3; D is uncertain. Germline loops: CDR1 ENHRY, CDR2 SYGVKD. The CDR3 has 17 residues. Trimming cost V 0 bases and J 2 bases, with 15 bases left between them. The CDR3 region is CAISESNEEHYTDTQYF. DNA for the CDR3: TGTGCCATCAGTGAGTCGAACGAGGAGCATTACACAGATACGCAGTATTTT.

The chain recombines TRBV5-1 with TRBJ1-2; a possible D gene is TRBD1 (5 bases). V gave up 0 bases and J gave up 8 bases, with 14 bases separating them. Germline lookup yields CDR1 SGHRS and CDR2 YFSETQ. The CDR3 spans 14 residues. Here the CDR3 reads CASSLAPGFRGYTF. Written as DNA, the CDR3 is TGCGCCAGCAGCTTGGCCCCAGGGTTTCGAGGCTACACCTTC.

In this sample, this clone turned up a few times. The rearrangement uses TRBV9 and TRBJ1-5, with D tentatively TRBD1 (6 bases). Germline-derived CDR1 and CDR2 are SGDLS and YYNGEE. This CDR3 comprises 15 residues. The ends were cut back, 0 bases at V and 2 bases at J, with 9 bases in the middle. The CDR3 protein is CASSVGGAGNQPQHF. CDR3 DNA sequence: TGTGCCAGCAGCGTAGGGGGGGCAGGCAATCAGCCCCAGCATTTT.

The chain uses TRBV5-1 and TRBJ1-1; D remains ambiguous. Trimming pared 3 bases from V and 1 base from J, leaving 10 bases between. Per germline, CDR1 SGHRS and CDR2 YFSETQ. The CDR3 spans 14 residues. The CDR3 reads CASSSSKGNTEAFF. In DNA, the CDR3 is TGCGCCAGCAGCTCGTCAAAGGGGAACACTGAAGCTTTCTTT.

V usage is TRBV15 and J usage is TRBJ2-7; tentative D call: TRBD1 (6 bases). Germline loops: CDR1 LNHNV, CDR2 YYDKDF (reference sequence). V was shortened by 1 base and J by 0 bases, with 10 bases between the two germline ends. The CDR3 length is 15 residues. DNA of the CDR3: TGTGCCACCAGCAGAGGGGACATCTACTCCTACGAGCAGTACTTC. Translation: CATSRGDIYSYEQYF.

The V and J genes are TRBV21-1 and TRBJ2-7; whether TRBD1, the table's D call, matches the DNA was not checked. TRBV21-1 is noted as a pseudogene. The CDR3 is 16 amino acids. CDR3 region: CASSKAGTGVGNEQYF. In DNA form, the CDR3 reads TGTGCCAGCAGCAAAGCCGGGACAGGGGTGGGCAACGAGCAGTACTTC.

This clone was seen just once. V and J are TRBV6-1 and TRBJ2-2; no reliable D call. The CDR3 sequence is 12 residues long. Germline-derived CDR1 and CDR2 are MNHNS and SASEGT. V was trimmed by 8 bases and J by 5 bases, leaving 9 bases between them. The CDR3 nucleotides read TGTGCCAGCGGTCGGCGGACCGGGGAGCTGTTTTTT. Its protein product is CASGRRTGELFF.

The CDR3 protein is CASSSLAGGPGEQYF. DNA of the CDR3: TGCGCCAGCAGCTCCTTAGCGGGAGGGCCTGGCGAGCAGTACTTC. This chain connects TRBV5-1 to TRBJ2-7, with 11 bases identical to TRBD2. V shed 3 bases and J 6 bases; nucleotides not matched to a gene: 8. The germline CDR1 and CDR2 sequences are SGHRS and YFSETQ. This CDR3 is 15 amino acids long.

As concerns this clone: The same CDR3 also results from other DNA sequences found in this sample. The genes are TRBV28 and TRBJ2-3, with D unresolved. There are 15 residues in the CDR3. Looked up from germline, CDR1 is MDHEN and CDR2 is SYDVKM. Trimming removed 1 base from V and 3 bases from J, with 11 bases in between. CDR3 amino acids: CASSLFGVGTDTQYF. CDR3 nucleotides: TGTGCCAGCAGTTTATTTGGGGTCGGGACAGATACGCAGTATTTT.

The V gene is TRBV29-1, the J gene TRBJ2-3; tentatively, D is TRBD2 (7 bases). CDR1 and CDR2 (germline): SQVTM, ANQGSEA. The CDR3 spans 19 residues. Trimming took off 6 bases at V and 0 bases at J, with 28 bases between the two ends. The CDR3 nucleotides read TGCAGCGTCGCCGGAGGGGGACTACTTAAAGATCCTAGCACAGATACGCAGTATTTT. Its translation: CSVAGGGLLKDPSTDTQYF.

The CDR3 reads CASSPPGFSETQYF. CDR3 bases: TGTGCCAGCAGCCCGCCCGGGTTTTCGGAGACCCAGTACTTC. V usage is TRBV7-9 and J usage is TRBJ2-5; D call uncertain. This CDR3 spans 14 amino acids. Trimming shortened V by 5 bases and J by 5 bases, and 15 bases separated the two germline ends. The germline V gene encodes CDR1 SEHNR and CDR2 FQNEAQ (reference sequence).

In this sample, this clone turned up a few times. The chain couples TRBV6-5 to TRBJ1-2, with 8 bases lining up with TRBD1. This CDR3 is built from 14 residues. The germline V gene has CDR1 MNHEY and CDR2 SVGAGI. V gave up 8 bases and J gave up 1 base; unmatched junction bases: 6. As DNA, the CDR3 is TGTGCCAGCGTCAGGGGGCTCAATAACTATGGCTACACCTTC. This encodes CASVRGLNNYGYTF.

The chain joins TRBV28 to TRBJ2-2, with D possibly being TRBD2 (6 bases). The germline V and J ends were trimmed by 8 bases and 5 bases, with 15 bases remaining between them. Germline assignment: CDR1 MDHEN and CDR2 SYDVKM. There are 14 residues in the CDR3. CDR3 in DNA: TGTGCCAGCGGAGGGGTATCGAGGACCGGGGAGCTGTTTTTT. Translated, it gives CASGGVSRTGELFF.